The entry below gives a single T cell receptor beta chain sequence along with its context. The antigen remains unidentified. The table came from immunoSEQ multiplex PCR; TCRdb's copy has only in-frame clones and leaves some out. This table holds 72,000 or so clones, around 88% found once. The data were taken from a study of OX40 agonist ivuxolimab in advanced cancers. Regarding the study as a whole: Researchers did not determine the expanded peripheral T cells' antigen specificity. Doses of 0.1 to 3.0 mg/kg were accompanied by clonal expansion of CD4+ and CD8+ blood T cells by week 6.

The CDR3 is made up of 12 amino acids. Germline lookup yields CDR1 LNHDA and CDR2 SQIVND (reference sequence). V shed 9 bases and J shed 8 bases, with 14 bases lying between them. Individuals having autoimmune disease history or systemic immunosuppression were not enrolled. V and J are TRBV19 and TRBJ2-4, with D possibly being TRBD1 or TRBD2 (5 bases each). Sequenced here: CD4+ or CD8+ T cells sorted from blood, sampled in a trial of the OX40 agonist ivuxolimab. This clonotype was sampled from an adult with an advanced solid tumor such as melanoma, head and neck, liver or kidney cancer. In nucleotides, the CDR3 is TGTGCCAGCACCCACGAGGGGCACATTCAGTACTTC. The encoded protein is CASTHEGHIQYF.